The present T cell receptor beta chain was sequenced within a study of radiation and T cells in renal cell carcinoma. Assay: immunoSEQ multiplex PCR; the TCRdb copy retains only in-frame clones and omits some. The sample lists 10,000 to 15,000 clones; 33% were seen once. In germline, CDR1 is SQVTM, CDR2 ANQGSEA. This CDR3 spans 15 amino acids. V gave up 6 bases and J gave up 4 bases; unmatched junction bases: 12. This sample's treatment: 15 Gy SBRT to primary tumor, nephrectomy 4 weeks later. Study observations and caveats: In blood, top tumor clones expanded by 2 weeks, shrinking by 4.

In the case of this clone: Its specificity is unknown.

This clonotype was obtained from a man aged 55 to 70 with renal cell carcinoma. The chain has TRBV29-1 and TRBJ2-1, with 7 bases lining up with TRBD1. The sequencing used tumor tissue, collected from a patient whose treatment included radiotherapy and nephrectomy. CDR3 protein: CSVGNGQESYNEQFF. CDR3 sequence (DNA): TGCAGCGTGGGAAACGGACAGGAGAGTTACAATGAGCAGTTCTTC.